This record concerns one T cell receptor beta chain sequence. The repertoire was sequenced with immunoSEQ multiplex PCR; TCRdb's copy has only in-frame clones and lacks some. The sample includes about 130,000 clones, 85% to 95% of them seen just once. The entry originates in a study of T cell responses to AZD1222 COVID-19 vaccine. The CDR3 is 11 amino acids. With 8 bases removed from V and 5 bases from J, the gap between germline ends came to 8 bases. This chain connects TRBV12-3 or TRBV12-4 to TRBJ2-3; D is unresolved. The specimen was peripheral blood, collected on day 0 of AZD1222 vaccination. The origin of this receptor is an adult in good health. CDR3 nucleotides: TGTGCCAGCTCGGTCGTAGATACGCAGTATTTT. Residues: CASSVVDTQYF.